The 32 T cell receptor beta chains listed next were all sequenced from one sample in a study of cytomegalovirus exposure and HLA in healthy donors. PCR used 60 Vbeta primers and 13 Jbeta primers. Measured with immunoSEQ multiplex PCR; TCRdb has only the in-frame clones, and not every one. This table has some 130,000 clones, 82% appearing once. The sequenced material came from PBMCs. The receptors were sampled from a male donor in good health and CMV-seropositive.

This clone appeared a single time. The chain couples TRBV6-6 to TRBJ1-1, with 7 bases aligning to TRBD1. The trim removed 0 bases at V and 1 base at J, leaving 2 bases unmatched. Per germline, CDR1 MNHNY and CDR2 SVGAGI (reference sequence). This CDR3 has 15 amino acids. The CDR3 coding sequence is TGTGCCAGCAGTTACTCGACAGGGCGGAACACTGAAGCTTTCTTT. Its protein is CASSYSTGRNTEAFF.

The CDR3 DNA sequence: TGTGCCAGCAGTTCCGGGACTAGCGCCTACGAGCAGTACTTC. This gives the protein CASSSGTSAYEQYF. The rearrangement joins TRBV6-5 to TRBJ2-7, with TRBD2 matching 10 bases. This CDR3 is 14 amino acids long. CDR1 and CDR2 from the germline V gene are MNHEY and SVGAGI. Unmatched junction bases numbered 2, after V lost 4 bases and J lost 2 bases.

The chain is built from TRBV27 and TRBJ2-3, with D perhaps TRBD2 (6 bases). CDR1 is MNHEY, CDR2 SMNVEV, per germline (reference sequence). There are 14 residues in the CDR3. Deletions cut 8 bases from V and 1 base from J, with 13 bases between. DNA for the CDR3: TGTGCCAGCGGATTTCGGAGGGGCACAGATACGCAGTATTTT. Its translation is CASGFRRGTDTQYF.

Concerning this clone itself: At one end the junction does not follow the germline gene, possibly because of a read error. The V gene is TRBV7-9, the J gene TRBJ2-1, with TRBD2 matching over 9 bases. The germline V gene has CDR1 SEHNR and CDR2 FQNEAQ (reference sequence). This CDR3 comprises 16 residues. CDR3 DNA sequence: TGTTCCAGCAGCAGGCGAGGGCTAGCGGGAAACAATGAGCAGTTCTTC. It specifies CSSSRRGLAGNNEQFF.

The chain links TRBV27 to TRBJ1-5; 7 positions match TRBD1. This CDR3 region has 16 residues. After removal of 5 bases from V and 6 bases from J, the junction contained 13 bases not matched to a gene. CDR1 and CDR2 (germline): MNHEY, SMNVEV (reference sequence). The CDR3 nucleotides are TGTGCCAGCAGTCCCCAGGGGGGAGAGTTTGGTCAGCCCCAGCATTTT. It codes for CASSPQGGEFGQPQHF.

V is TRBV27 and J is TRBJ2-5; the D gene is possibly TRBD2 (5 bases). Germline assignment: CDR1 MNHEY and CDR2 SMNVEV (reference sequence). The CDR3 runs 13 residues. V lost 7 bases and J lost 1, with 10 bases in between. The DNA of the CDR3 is TGTGCCAGCAAAAGCGGCCTCCAAGAGACCCAGTACTTC. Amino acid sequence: CASKSGLQETQYF.

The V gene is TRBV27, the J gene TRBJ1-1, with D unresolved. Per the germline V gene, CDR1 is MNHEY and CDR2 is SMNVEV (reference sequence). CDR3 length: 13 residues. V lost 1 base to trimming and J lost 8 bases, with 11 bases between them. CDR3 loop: CASSLFLTEEAFF. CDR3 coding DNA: TGTGCCAGCAGTTTATTTCTTACGGAGGAAGCTTTCTTT.

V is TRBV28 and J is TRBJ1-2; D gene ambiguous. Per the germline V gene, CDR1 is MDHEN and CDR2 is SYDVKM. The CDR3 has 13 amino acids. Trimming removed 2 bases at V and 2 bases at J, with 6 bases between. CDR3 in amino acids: CASSLSPNYGYTF. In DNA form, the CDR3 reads TGTGCCAGCAGTTTAAGCCCCAACTATGGCTACACCTTC.

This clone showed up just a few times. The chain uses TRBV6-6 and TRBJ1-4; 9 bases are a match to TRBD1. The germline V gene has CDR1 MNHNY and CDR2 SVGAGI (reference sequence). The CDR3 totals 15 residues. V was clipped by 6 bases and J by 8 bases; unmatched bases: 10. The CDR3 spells CASRGGTGPSEKLFF. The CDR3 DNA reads TGTGCCAGCAGGGGGGGGACAGGGCCCTCGGAAAAACTGTTTTTT.

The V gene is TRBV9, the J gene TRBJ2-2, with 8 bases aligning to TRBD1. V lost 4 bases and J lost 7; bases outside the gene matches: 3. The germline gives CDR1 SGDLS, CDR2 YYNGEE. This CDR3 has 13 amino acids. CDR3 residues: CASSSGQGGELFF. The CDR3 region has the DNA TGTGCCAGCAGCTCCGGACAGGGCGGGGAGCTGTTTTTT.

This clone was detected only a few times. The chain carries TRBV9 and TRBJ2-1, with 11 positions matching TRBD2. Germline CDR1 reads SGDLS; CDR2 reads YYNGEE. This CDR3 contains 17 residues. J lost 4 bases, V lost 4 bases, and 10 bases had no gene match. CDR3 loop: CASSPSGTSGLYNEQFF. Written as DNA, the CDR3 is TGTGCCAGCAGCCCTAGCGGGACTAGCGGCCTATACAATGAGCAGTTCTTC. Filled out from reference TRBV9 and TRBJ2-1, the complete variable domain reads DSGVTQTPKHLITATGQRVTLRCSPRSGDLSVYWYQQSLDQGLQFLIQYYNGEERAKGNILERFSAQQFPDLHSELNLSSLELGDSALYFCASSPSGTSGLYNEQFFGPGTRLTVL.

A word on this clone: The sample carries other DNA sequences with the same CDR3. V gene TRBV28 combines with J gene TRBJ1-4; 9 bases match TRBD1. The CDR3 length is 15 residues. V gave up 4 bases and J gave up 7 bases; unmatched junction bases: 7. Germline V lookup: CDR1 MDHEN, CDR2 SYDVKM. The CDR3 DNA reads TGTGCCAGCAGTTACCAGACAGGGGGAGGTGAAAAACTGTTTTTT. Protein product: CASSYQTGGGEKLFF.

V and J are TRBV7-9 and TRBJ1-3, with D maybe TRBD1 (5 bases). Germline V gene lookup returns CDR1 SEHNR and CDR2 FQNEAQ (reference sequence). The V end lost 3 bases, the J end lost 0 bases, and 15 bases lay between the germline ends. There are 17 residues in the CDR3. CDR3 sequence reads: CASSFTGGADSGNTIYF. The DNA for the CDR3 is TGTGCCAGCAGCTTCACCGGCGGGGCCGACTCTGGAAACACCATATATTTT.

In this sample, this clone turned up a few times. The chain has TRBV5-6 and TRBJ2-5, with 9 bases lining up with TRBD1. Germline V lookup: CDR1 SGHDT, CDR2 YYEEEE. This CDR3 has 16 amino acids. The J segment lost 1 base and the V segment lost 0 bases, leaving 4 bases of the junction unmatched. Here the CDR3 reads CASSLGGQGIQETQYF. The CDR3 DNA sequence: TGTGCCAGCAGCTTGGGGGGACAGGGAATCCAAGAGACCCAGTACTTC. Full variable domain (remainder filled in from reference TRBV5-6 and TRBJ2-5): DAGVTQSPTHLIKTRGQQVTLRCSPKSGHDTVSWYQQALGQGPQFIFQYYEEEERQRGNFPDRFSGHQFPNYSSELNVNALLLGDSALYLCASSLGGQGIQETQYFGPGTRLLVL.

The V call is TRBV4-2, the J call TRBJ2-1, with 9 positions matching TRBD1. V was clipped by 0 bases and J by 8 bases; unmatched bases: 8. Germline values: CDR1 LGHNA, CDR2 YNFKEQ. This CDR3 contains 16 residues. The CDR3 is CASSQDAGTGSYEQFF. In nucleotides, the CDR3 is TGTGCCAGCAGCCAAGATGCGGGGACAGGGTCGTATGAGCAGTTCTTC.

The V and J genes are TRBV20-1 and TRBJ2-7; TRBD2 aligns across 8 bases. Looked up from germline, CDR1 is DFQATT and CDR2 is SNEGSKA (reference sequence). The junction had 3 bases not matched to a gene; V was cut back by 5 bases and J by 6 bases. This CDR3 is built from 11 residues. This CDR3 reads CSARLAPEQYF. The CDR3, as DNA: TGCAGTGCTCGACTAGCGCCCGAGCAGTACTTC.

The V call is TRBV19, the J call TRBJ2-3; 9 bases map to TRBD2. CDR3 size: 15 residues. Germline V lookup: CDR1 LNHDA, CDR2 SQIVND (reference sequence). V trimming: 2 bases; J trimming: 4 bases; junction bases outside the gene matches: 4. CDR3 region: CASSIQAGGSDTQYF. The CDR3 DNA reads TGTGCCAGTAGTATACAAGCGGGAGGCTCAGATACGCAGTATTTT.

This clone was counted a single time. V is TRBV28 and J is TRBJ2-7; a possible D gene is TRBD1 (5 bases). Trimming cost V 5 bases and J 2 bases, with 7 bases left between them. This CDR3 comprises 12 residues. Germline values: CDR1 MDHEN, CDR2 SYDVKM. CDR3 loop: CASSPDTYEQYF. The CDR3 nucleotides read TGTGCCAGCAGTCCGGACACCTACGAGCAGTACTTC. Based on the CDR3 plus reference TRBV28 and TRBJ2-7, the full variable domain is DVKVTQSSRYLVKRTGEKVFLECVQDMDHENMFWYRQDPGLGLRLIYFSYDVKMKEKGDIPEGYSVSREKKERFSLILESASTNQTSMYLCASSPDTYEQYFGPGTRLTVT.

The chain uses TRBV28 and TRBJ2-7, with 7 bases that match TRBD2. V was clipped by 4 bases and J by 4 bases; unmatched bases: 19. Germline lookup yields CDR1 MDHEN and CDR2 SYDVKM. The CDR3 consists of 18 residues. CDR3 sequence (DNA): TGTGCCAGCAGTTCCTCCGGGCTCGAGAGGGAGGGCCTATACGAGCAGTACTTC. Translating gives CASSSSGLEREGLYEQYF. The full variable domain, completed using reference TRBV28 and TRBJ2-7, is DVKVTQSSRYLVKRTGEKVFLECVQDMDHENMFWYRQDPGLGLRLIYFSYDVKMKEKGDIPEGYSVSREKKERFSLILESASTNQTSMYLCASSSSGLEREGLYEQYFGPGTRLTVT.

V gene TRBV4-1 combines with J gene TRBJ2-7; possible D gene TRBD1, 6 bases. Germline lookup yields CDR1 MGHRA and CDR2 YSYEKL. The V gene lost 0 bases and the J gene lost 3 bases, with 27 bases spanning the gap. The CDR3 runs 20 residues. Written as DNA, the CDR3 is TGCGCCAGCAGCCAAGAACTCCCGGGACAAGGCCCTTCACATCGCTACGAGCAGTACTTC. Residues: CASSQELPGQGPSHRYEQYF.

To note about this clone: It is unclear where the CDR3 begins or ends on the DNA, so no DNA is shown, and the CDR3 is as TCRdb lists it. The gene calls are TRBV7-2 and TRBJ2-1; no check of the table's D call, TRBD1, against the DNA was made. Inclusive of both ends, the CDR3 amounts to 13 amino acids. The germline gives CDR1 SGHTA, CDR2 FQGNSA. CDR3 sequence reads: CASSLVAGGAEFF.

This CDR3 reads CASSLEGAQGYTF. Written as DNA, the CDR3 is TGTGCCAGCAGTTTAGAGGGGGCCCAAGGCTACACCTTC. This sequence joins TRBV28 and TRBJ1-2; TRBD1 agrees at 7 bases. Germline CDR1 is MDHEN and CDR2 is SYDVKM. V dropped 2 bases and J dropped 8; count of bases not matched to a gene: 5. This CDR3 comprises 13 residues.

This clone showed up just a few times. DNA of the CDR3: TGTGCCAGCAGCTTAAGAATGCTAGCGACCTCCTCTAGCACAGATACGCAGTATTTT. It yields the protein CASSLRMLATSSSTDTQYF. The J gene is TRBJ2-3, the V gene TRBV7-8; tentative D call: TRBD2 (6 bases). The V gene's germline CDR1 is SGHVS and CDR2 FQNEAQ. The CDR3 contains 19 residues. Trimming pared 2 bases from V and 0 bases from J, leaving 21 bases between.

CDR3 in amino acids: CASGTSGTDTQYF. Here the CDR3 DNA reads TGTGCCAGCGGGACTAGCGGCACAGATACGCAGTATTTT. V and J are TRBV6-6 and TRBJ2-3, with 10 nucleotides matching TRBD2. Germline V gene sequence: CDR1 MNHNY, CDR2 SVGAGI (reference sequence). V lost 8 bases, J lost 1 base, and 0 bases stayed unmatched. CDR3 size: 13 residues.

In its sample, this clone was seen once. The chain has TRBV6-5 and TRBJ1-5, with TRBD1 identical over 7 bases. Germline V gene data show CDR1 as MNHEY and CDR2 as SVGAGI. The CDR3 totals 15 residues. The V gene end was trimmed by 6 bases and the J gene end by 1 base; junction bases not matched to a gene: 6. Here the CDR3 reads CASRDRFRSNQPQHF. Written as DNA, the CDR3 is TGTGCCAGCAGGGACAGGTTTCGGAGCAATCAGCCCCAGCATTTT.

The CDR3 reads CASSLEATYNEQFF. CDR3 sequence (DNA): TGCGCCAGCAGCTTGGAAGCTACCTACAATGAGCAGTTCTTC. The chain links TRBV5-1 to TRBJ2-1; D gene unclear. Germline V gene data show CDR1 as SGHRS and CDR2 as YFSETQ. The CDR3 contains 14 residues. Trimming took off 0 bases at V and 2 bases at J, with 6 bases between the two ends. The variable domain in full, with the rest retrieved from reference TRBV5-1 and TRBJ2-1, is KAGVTQTPRYLIKTRGQQVTLSCSPISGHRSVSWYQQTPGQGLQFLFEYFSETQRNKGNFPGRFSGRQFSNSRSEMNVSTLELGDSALYLCASSLEATYNEQFFGPGTRLTVL.

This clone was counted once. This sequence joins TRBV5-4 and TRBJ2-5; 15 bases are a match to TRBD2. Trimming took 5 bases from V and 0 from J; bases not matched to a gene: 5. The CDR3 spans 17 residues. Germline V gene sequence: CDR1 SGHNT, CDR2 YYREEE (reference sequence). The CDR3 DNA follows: TGTGCCAGCAGGGCGGGACTAGCGGGAGGCTACCAAGAGACCCAGTACTTC. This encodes CASRAGLAGGYQETQYF.

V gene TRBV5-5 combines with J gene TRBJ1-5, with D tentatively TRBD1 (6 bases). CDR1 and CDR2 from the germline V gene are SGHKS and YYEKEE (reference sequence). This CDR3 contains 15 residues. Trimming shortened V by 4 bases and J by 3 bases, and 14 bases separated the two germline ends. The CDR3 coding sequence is TGTGCCAGCAGCCCCGAAGGACAGTTCAATCAGCCCCAGCATTTT. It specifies CASSPEGQFNQPQHF.

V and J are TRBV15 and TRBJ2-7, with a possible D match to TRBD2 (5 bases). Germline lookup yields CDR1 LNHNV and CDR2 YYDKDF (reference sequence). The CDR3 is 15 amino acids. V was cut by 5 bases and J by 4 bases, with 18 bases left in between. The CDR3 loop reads CATSGGRREKYEQYF. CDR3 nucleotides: TGTGCCACCAGCGGTGGGCGCCGGGAAAAATACGAGCAGTACTTC. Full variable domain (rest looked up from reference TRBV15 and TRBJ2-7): DAMVIQNPRYQVTQFGKPVTLSCSQTLNHNVMYWYQQKSSQAPKLLFHYYDKDFNNEADTPDNFQSRRPNTSFCFLDIRSPGLGDTAMYLCATSGGRREKYEQYFGPGTRLTVT.

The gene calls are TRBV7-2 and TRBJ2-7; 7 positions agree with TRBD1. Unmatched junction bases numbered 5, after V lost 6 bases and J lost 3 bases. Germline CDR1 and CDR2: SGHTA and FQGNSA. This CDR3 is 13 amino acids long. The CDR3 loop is CASRPQGVYEQYF. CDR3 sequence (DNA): TGTGCCAGCAGACCTCAGGGGGTCTACGAGCAGTACTTC.

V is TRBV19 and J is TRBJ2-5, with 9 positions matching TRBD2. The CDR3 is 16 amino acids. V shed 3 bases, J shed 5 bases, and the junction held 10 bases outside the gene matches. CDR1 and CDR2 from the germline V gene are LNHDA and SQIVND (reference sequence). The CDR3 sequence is CASSIGLAGWAETQYF. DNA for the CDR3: TGTGCCAGTAGTATTGGTCTAGCGGGGTGGGCCGAGACCCAGTACTTC. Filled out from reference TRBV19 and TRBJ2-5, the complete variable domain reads DGGITQSPKYLFRKEGQNVTLSCEQNLNHDAMYWYRQDPGQGLRLIYYSQIVNDFQKGDIAEGYSVSREKKESFPLTVTSAQKNPTAFYLCASSIGLAGWAETQYFGPGTRLLVL.

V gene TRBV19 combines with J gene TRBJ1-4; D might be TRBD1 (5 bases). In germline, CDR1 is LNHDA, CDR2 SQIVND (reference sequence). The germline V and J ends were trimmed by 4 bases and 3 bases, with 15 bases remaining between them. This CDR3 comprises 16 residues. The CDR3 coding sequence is TGTGCCAGTAGTAGTAGGGGTCGTACGGCTAATGAAAAACTGTTTTTT. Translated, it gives CASSSRGRTANEKLFF.